This passage covers 26 T cell receptor beta chains from one sample sequenced in a study of response to subunit inactivated influenza vaccine (dated by TCRdb to the late 2010s). Library generation was performed with RT-PCR. For sequencing, an Illumina HiSeq 2500 was employed. The public reads were reanalyzed by TCRdb: fastp trimming at Q25, MiXCR alignment, in-frame beta chains only. Each record represents a unique CDR3 protein, reported with the most common genes and DNA among its rows. For this sample the table gives more than 500,000 distinct CDR3 sequences, of which about 11% were detected only once. Approximately 11% of the sample is in the top ten clones. The same sample was also studied in work on T cells expressing NK-cell markers. As the second paper documents: TCR beta cDNA libraries were prepared using 5'RACE template switching, which introduced a universal primer site and unique molecular identifiers.

The sequenced sample was PBMCs from blood, obtained on the day of vaccination. The receptors shown here come from a man aged 45-65 years who received an inactivated influenza vaccine. Donor details come from another sample of the same person, matched by shared clones.

This clonotype has a count of ten or more. The genes are TRBV5-1 and TRBJ2-1; D is unclear. This CDR3 has 15 residues. Germline V CDR1 and CDR2: SGHRS, YFSETQ. The ends were cut back, 0 bases at V and 4 bases at J, with 11 bases in the middle. CDR3 DNA sequence: TGCGCCAGCAGCTTGGAAGGCCACCAGTACAATGAGCAGTTCTTC. Amino acids: CASSLEGHQYNEQFF.

This clonotype was found a few times. This chain uses TRBV20-1 with TRBJ2-5; 8 bases fit TRBD2. The CDR3 loop spans 14 amino acids. CDR1 is DFQATT and CDR2 is SNEGSKA in the germline V gene (reference sequence). After removal of 4 bases from V and 5 bases from J, the junction contained 9 bases not matched to a gene. The CDR3 DNA reads TGCAGTGCTAAAACCGGGACTAGAGTTGAGACCCAGTACTTC. The encoded protein is CSAKTGTRVETQYF.

This clonotype has more than one count but fewer than ten. V and J are TRBV5-1 and TRBJ2-7, with a tentative D call TRBD2 (6 bases). This CDR3 has 15 residues. V gave up 0 bases and J gave up 4 bases, with 14 bases separating them. Germline CDR1 and CDR2: SGHRS and YFSETQ. CDR3 in DNA: TGCGCCAGCAGCTTGGCTTTGGGACTGGAGTACGAGCAGTACTTC. Translated, it gives CASSLALGLEYEQYF.

The chain carries TRBV12-3 or TRBV12-4 and TRBJ2-2; TRBD1 matches 7 bases. This CDR3 region has 14 residues. J lost 4 bases, V lost 4 bases, and 3 bases had no gene match. The CDR3 DNA reads as TGTGCCAGCAGTTCCGACAGGGCCACCGGGGAGCTGTTTTTT. It translates to CASSSDRATGELFF.

This clonotype has at least ten counts. This chain links TRBV7-9 with TRBJ2-2; tentative D call: TRBD1 (6 bases). The length of the CDR3 is 16 residues. Germline V gene sequence: CDR1 SEHNR, CDR2 FQNEAQ (reference sequence). V lost 1 base and J lost 7, with 16 bases in between. In DNA, the CDR3 is TGTGCCAGCAGCTTAGGAAGTCAGGGGTTCGGCGGGGAGCTGTTTTTT. It codes for CASSLGSQGFGGELFF.

This clonotype was counted ten times or more. The chain employs TRBV29-1 and TRBJ2-1, with D perhaps TRBD2 (6 bases). V shed 3 bases and J shed 9 bases, with 21 bases lying between them. The CDR3 spans 15 residues. Germline CDR1 is SQVTM and CDR2 is ANQGSEA. The CDR3 here is CSVDLNLKTSGEQFF. The CDR3 DNA reads TGCAGCGTTGACCTGAACCTGAAGACTAGTGGTGAGCAGTTCTTC.

DNA for the CDR3: TGCGCCAGCAGGCAAGACTTCGGGGGACCGGGCTATGAGCAGTTCTTC. This codes for CASRQDFGGPGYEQFF. The V gene is TRBV5-1, the J gene TRBJ2-1, with D perhaps matching TRBD2 (6 bases). Between the trimmed V and J ends, which lost 5 bases and 8 bases, there was a span of 23 bases. Germline V gene lookup returns CDR1 SGHRS and CDR2 YFSETQ. The CDR3 runs to 16 residues.

The chain is built from TRBV15 and TRBJ2-5; the D gene is possibly TRBD1 (5 bases). The length of the CDR3 is 16 residues. The V gene lost 5 bases and the J gene lost 4 bases, with 20 bases spanning the gap. Germline CDR1 LNHNV, CDR2 YYDKDF (reference sequence). As DNA, the CDR3 is TGTGCCACCAGCGATAGGACAAGGGGTTTTATAGAGACCCAGTACTTC. It is translated as CATSDRTRGFIETQYF.

This chain connects TRBV19 to TRBJ2-3; 7 positions agree with TRBD1. The germline gives CDR1 LNHDA, CDR2 SQIVND (reference sequence). V was pared by 3 bases and J by 7 bases, with 13 bases of the junction left unmatched. The CDR3 covers 16 residues. The CDR3 nucleotides read TGTGCCAGTAGTATCTGGGGGACAGAAGCACTCTATACGCAGTATTTT. Translated, it gives CASSIWGTEALYTQYF.

V gene TRBV13 combines with J gene TRBJ2-3; possibly TRBD2 for D (6 bases). Trimming cost V 0 bases and J 4 bases, with 14 bases left between them. The germline gives CDR1 PRHDT, CDR2 FYEKMQ (reference sequence). This CDR3 contains 16 residues. The CDR3 nucleotides are TGTGCCAGCAGCTTAGGAGGGCAAGCGGGTCCAGATACGCAGTATTTT. This codes for CASSLGGQAGPDTQYF.

This clonotype was observed a handful of times. The rearrangement joins TRBV5-6 to TRBJ1-6; D is undetermined. Germline CDR1 SGHDT, CDR2 YYEEEE. This CDR3 spans 15 amino acids. Deletions cut 3 bases from V and 0 bases from J, with 7 bases between. The CDR3 sequence is CASSWRSSYNSPLHF. The CDR3 DNA sequence: TGTGCCAGCAGCTGGAGGAGCTCCTATAATTCACCCCTCCACTTT.

The chain has TRBV6-1 and TRBJ1-3, with TRBD1 matching 8 bases. Germline trimming cut 6 bases from V and 3 bases from J; bases unmatched to any gene: 10. The CDR3 sequence is 16 residues long. Per germline, CDR1 MNHNS and CDR2 SASEGT. The chain's CDR3 is CASRRGPGGFGNTIYF. The CDR3 DNA follows: TGTGCCAGCAGGAGGGGACCAGGGGGCTTTGGAAACACCATATATTTT.

This clonotype was detected a few times. This chain links TRBV20-1 with TRBJ2-5; D is undetermined. The germline gives CDR1 DFQATT, CDR2 SNEGSKA (reference sequence). Trimming removed 0 bases from V and 9 bases from J, with 14 bases in between. The CDR3 is made up of 13 amino acids. The chain's CDR3 is CSARDNPQEAQYF. The DNA for the CDR3 is TGCAGTGCTAGAGATAATCCCCAGGAAGCCCAGTACTTC.

The chain links TRBV10-3 to TRBJ2-6; no clear D gene. The length of the CDR3 is 16 residues. V lost 0 bases to trimming and J lost 0 bases, with 6 bases between them. In germline, CDR1 is ENHRY, CDR2 SYGVKD. The CDR3 DNA sequence: TGTGCCATCAGTGAGTCGATCAACTCTGGGGCCAACGTCCTGACTTTC. Protein: CAISESINSGANVLTF.

The chain carries TRBV10-3 and TRBJ2-7; D remains ambiguous. CDR3 length equals 13 residues. Germline V lookup: CDR1 ENHRY, CDR2 SYGVKD. The germline V and J ends were trimmed by 3 bases and 9 bases, with 15 bases remaining between them. As DNA, the CDR3 is TGTGCCATCAGTGATCCGAGTACCGCTGGGCAGTACTTC. This encodes CAISDPSTAGQYF.

This clonotype has ten or more counts. V is TRBV24-1 and J is TRBJ2-2; D gene unclear. The V end lost 4 bases, the J end lost 5 bases, and 13 bases lay between the germline ends. The CDR3 spans 15 residues. CDR1 is KGHDR and CDR2 is SFDVKD in the germline V gene. The CDR3 sequence is CATSDPTTSTGELFF. The CDR3 DNA follows: TGTGCCACCAGTGACCCTACTACTTCGACCGGGGAGCTGTTTTTT.

This rearrangement joins TRBV28 to TRBJ2-7; possibly TRBD1 or TRBD2 for D (6 bases each). Deletions cut 8 bases from V and 5 bases from J, with 19 bases between. CDR3 length: 14 residues. Germline V gene lookup returns CDR1 MDHEN and CDR2 SYDVKM. CDR3 region: CASGGRGGYDEQYF. CDR3 bases: TGTGCCAGCGGGGGGCGGGGAGGATATGACGAGCAGTACTTC.

V gene TRBV9 combines with J gene TRBJ2-2; D unclear. There are 11 residues in the CDR3. The germline V gene encodes CDR1 SGDLS and CDR2 YYNGEE. Trimming took off 6 bases at V and 5 bases at J, with 5 bases between the two ends. CDR3 residues: CASTRTGELFF. The CDR3, as DNA: TGTGCCAGCACACGAACCGGGGAGCTGTTTTTT.

The V and J genes are TRBV6-5 and TRBJ2-2; a possible D gene is TRBD1 (5 bases). The CDR3 has 18 amino acids. The germline V and J ends were trimmed by 0 bases and 1 base, with 15 bases remaining between them. The germline V gene has CDR1 MNHEY and CDR2 SVGAGI. The CDR3 coding sequence is TGTGCCAGCAGTTACTCGCCAGGGCGCTCTGTGAACACCGGGGAGCTGTTTTTT. It yields the protein CASSYSPGRSVNTGELFF.

This clonotype was counted a few times. The rearrangement links TRBV4-2 to TRBJ2-3, with TRBD1 matching over 7 bases. The CDR3 extends over 18 amino acids. Germline V lookup: CDR1 LGHNA, CDR2 YNFKEQ. With 0 bases clipped from V and 0 bases from J, the junction kept 9 bases outside the gene matches. The CDR3 nucleotides read TGTGCCAGCAGCCAAGATTACAGGGGAGTTCCAAGCACAGATACGCAGTATTTT. This codes for CASSQDYRGVPSTDTQYF.

This clonotype was seen only a few times. J is TRBJ2-1 and V is TRBV7-2; D is undetermined. Trimming took 0 bases from V and 8 from J, leaving 8 bases between them. From germline, CDR1 is SGHTA and CDR2 FQGNSA. CDR3 length: 13 amino acids. The CDR3 DNA reads TGTGCCAGCAGCTTAGCAGCGCTCGATGAGCAGTTCTTC. Translating it yields CASSLAALDEQFF. The whole variable domain, filled in from reference TRBV7-2 and TRBJ2-1, reads GAGVSQSPSNKVTEKGKDVELRCDPISGHTALYWYRQSLGQGLEFLIYFQGNSAPDKSGLPSDRFSAERTGGSVSTLTIQRTQQEDSAVYLCASSLAALDEQFFGPGTRLTVL.

The J gene is TRBJ2-3, the V gene TRBV4-2; D not certain. Looked up from germline, CDR1 is LGHNA and CDR2 is YNFKEQ. The CDR3 spans 15 residues. V lost 7 bases and J lost 0, with 14 bases in between. The CDR3 spells CASTWVPRSTDTQYF. CDR3 DNA: TGTGCCAGCACCTGGGTGCCTCGAAGCACAGATACGCAGTATTTT.

This clonotype was detected many times. CDR3: CASSEIVGRSNEQFF. For the CDR3, the DNA is TGTGCCAGCAGTGAAATAGTAGGTAGGAGCAATGAGCAGTTCTTC. The chain carries TRBV2 and TRBJ2-1; D unresolved. Germline V gene lookup returns CDR1 SNHLY and CDR2 FYNNEI. Trimming took off 2 bases at V and 6 bases at J, with 14 bases between the two ends. The CDR3 spans 15 residues.

The sample holds many counts of this clonotype. V usage is TRBV3-1 and J usage is TRBJ2-3, with D perhaps TRBD2 (7 bases). Trimming left V 4 bases short and J 8 bases short, with 16 bases between. Germline CDR1 reads LGHDT; CDR2 reads YNNKEL (reference sequence). The CDR3 contains 14 residues. In nucleotides, the CDR3 is TGTGCCAGCAGCCCGCTGAGGGGGGGCGGTACGCAGTATTTT. Protein sequence: CASSPLRGGGTQYF.

This clonotype appeared a few times. The chain uses TRBV28 and TRBJ2-1; no clear D gene. V shed 2 bases and J shed 5 bases, with 10 bases lying between them. The CDR3 runs to 14 residues. Germline lookup yields CDR1 MDHEN and CDR2 SYDVKM. The CDR3 spells CASSLLHQNNEQFF. CDR3 bases: TGTGCCAGCAGTTTACTACACCAAAACAATGAGCAGTTCTTC.

The chain has TRBV15 and TRBJ2-5; 7 positions agree with TRBD2. Germline CDR1 and CDR2: LNHNV and YYDKDF (reference sequence). CDR3 size: 15 residues. J lost 4 bases, V lost 0 bases, and 5 bases had no gene match. CDR3 DNA: TGTGCCACCAGCAGAGAGCTCGGACTAGGAGAGACCCAGTACTTC. Amino acids: CATSRELGLGETQYF. Complete variable domain (other parts from reference TRBV15 and TRBJ2-5): DAMVIQNPRYQVTQFGKPVTLSCSQTLNHNVMYWYQQKSSQAPKLLFHYYDKDFNNEADTPDNFQSRRPNTSFCFLDIRSPGLGDTAMYLCATSRELGLGETQYFGPGTRLLVL.